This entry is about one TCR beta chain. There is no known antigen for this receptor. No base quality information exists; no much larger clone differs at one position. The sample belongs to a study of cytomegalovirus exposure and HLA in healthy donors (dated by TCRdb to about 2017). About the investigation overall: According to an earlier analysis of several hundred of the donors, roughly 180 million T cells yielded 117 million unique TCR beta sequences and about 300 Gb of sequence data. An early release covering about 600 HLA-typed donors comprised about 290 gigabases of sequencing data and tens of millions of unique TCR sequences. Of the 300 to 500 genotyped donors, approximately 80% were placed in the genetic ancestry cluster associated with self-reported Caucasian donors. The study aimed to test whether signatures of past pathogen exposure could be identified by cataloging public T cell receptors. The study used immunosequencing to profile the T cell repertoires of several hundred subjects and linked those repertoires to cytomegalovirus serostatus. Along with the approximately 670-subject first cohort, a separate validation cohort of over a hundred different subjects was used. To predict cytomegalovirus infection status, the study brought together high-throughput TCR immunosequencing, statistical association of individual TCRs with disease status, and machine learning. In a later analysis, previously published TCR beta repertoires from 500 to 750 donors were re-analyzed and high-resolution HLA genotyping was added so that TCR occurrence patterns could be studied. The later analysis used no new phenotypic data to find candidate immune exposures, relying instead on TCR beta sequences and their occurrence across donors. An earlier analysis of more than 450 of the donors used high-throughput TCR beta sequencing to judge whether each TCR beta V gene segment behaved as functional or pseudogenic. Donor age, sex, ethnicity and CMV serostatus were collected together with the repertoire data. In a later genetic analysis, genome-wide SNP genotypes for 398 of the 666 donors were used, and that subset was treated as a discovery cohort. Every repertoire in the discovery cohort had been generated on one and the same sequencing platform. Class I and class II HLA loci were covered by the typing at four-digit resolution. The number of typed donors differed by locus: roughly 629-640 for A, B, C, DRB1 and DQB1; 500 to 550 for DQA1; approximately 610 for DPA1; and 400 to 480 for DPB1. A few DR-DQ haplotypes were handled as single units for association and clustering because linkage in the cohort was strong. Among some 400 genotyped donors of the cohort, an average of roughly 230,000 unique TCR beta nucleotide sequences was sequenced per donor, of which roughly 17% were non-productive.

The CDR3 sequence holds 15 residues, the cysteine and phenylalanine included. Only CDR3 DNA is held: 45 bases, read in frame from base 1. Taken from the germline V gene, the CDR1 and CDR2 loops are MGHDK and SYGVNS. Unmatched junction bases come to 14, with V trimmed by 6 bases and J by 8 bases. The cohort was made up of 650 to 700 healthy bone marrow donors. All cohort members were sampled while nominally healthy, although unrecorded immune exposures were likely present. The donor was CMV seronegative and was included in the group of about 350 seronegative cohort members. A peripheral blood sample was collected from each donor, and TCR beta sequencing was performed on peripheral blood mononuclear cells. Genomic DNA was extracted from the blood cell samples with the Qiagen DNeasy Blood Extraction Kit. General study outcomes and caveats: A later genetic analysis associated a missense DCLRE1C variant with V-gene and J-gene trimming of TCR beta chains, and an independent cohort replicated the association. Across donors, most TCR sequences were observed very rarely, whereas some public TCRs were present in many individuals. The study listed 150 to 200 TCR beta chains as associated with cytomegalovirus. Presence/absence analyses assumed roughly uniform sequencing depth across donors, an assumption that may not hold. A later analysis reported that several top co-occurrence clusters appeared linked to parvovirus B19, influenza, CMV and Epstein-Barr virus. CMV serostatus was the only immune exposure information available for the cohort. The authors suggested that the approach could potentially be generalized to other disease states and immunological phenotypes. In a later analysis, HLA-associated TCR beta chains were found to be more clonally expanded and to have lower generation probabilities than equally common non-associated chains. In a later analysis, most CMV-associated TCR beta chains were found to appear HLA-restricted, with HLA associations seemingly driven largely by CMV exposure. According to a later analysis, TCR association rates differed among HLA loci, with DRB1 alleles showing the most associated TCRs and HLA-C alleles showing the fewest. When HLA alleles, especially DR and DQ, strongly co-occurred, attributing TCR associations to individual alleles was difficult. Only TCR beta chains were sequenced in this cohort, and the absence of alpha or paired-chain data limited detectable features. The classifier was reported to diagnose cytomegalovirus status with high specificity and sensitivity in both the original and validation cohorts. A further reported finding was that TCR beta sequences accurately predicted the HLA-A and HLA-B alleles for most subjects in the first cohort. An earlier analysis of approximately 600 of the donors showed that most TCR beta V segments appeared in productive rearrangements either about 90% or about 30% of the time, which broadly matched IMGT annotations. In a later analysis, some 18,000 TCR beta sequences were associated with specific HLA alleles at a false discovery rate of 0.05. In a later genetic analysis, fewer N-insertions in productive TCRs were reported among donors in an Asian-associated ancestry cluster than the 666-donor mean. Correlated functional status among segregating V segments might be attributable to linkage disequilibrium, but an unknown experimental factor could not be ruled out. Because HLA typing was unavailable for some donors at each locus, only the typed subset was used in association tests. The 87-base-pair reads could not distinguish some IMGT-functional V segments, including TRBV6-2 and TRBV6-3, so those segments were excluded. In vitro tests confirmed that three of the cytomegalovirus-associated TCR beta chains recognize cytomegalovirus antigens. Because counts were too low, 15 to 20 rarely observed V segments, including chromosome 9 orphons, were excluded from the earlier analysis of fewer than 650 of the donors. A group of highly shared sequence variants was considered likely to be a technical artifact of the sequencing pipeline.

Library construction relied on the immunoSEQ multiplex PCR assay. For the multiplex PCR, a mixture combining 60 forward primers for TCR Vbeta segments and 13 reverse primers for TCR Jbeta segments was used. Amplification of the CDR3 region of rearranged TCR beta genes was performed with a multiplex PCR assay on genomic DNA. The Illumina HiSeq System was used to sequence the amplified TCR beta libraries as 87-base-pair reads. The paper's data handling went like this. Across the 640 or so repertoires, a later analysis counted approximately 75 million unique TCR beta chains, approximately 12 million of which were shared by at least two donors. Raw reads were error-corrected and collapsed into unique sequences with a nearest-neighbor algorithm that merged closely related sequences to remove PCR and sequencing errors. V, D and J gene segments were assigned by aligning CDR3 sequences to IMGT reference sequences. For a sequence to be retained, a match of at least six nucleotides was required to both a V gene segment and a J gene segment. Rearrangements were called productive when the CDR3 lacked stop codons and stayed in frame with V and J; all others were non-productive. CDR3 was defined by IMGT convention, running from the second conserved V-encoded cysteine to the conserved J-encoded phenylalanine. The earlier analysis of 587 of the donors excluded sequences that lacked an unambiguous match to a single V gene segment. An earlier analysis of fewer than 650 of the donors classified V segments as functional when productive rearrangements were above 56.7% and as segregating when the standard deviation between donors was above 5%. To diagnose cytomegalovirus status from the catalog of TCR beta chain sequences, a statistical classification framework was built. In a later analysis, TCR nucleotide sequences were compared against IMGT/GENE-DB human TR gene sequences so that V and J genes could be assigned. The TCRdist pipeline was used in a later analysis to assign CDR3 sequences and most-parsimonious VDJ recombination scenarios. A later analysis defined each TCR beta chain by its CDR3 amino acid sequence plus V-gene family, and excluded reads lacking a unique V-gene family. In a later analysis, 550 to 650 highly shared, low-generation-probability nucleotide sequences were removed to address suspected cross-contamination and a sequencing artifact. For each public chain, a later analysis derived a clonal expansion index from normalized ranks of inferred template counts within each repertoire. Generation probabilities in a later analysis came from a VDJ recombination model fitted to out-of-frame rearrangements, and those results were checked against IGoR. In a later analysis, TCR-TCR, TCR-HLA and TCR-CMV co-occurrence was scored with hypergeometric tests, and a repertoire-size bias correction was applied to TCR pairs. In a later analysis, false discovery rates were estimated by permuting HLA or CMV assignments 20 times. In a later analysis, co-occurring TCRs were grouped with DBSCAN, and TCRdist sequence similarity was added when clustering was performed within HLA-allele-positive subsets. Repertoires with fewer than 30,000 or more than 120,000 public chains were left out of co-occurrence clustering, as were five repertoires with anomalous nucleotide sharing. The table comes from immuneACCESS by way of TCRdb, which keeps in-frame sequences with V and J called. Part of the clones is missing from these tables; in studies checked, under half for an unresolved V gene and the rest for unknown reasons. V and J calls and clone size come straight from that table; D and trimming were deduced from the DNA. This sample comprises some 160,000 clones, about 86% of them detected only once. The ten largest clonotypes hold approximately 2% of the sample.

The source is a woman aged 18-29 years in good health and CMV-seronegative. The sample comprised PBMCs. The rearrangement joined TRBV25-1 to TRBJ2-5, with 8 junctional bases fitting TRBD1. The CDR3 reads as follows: CASSLGQGDIVTQYF. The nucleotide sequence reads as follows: TGTGCCAGCAGCTTAGGACAGGGAGATATAGTAACCCAGTACTTC.